This T cell receptor beta chain emerged from a study of T cell responses to AZD1222 COVID-19 vaccine. Findings and limits, study-wide: Along spike, vaccine-associated CD4 TCRs were found throughout, with dominance at 160-218 and 743-854. Donors were chiefly white British, with a greater number of females, and clonal diversity was perhaps underestimated. After the peak T cell response, and only then, were repertoires sampled.

Measured with immunoSEQ multiplex PCR; TCRdb has only the in-frame clones, and not every one. The data show about 140,000 clones, 70% to 90% seen once. The germline CDR1 and CDR2 sequences are LGHDT and YNNKEL (reference sequence). V lost 2 bases and J lost 9; bases outside the gene matches: 9. The CDR3 is 16 residues long. As regards this clone: The antigen remains undetermined.

V and J are TRBV3-1 (or the pseudogene TRBV3-2) and TRBJ2-1; 11 bases agree with TRBD1. Sequenced here: peripheral blood, sampled on day 0 of AZD1222 vaccination. This receptor was taken from an adult in good health. The CDR3 here is CASSQRPGQGGGEQFF. The CDR3 region has the DNA TGTGCCAGCAGCCAACGTCCGGGACAGGGGGGTGGTGAGCAGTTCTTC.